This T cell receptor (beta chain) was recorded in a study of read filtering for tumor transcriptome and immune sequencing (TCRdb year 2020). Turning to the overall study: The cohort was composed of about 16 male and roughly 15 female patients, with a mean age of roughly 61 years and an age range of roughly 45 to 85. After DNase treatment, whole-transcriptome libraries were prepared with the TruSeq RNA Access Library Prep Kit. A main aim was a read-filtering strategy for immune repertoire data, specifically whether clonotypes supported by a single read should be removed. By revised international staging, fewer than ten patients were R-ISS I, some 17 were R-ISS II and over 5 were R-ISS III. Per sample, about 3.5 to 10.27 million TCR-region mapped reads were obtained with IR-seq, compared with only about 80 to 1,300 with RNA-seq. TCR repertoires obtained by targeted immune repertoire sequencing and by bulk whole-transcriptome sequencing performed on the same bone marrow samples were compared.

What the authors observed across the whole study: The sorted CD138-negative fraction was a mixed bone marrow immune population, not purified T cells. The correlation between IR-seq and RNA-seq shared clonotype proportions was increased by removal of single-read clonotypes. Clonotypes were captured by IR-seq at much higher depth and more reliably than by RNA-seq, and smaller IR-seq throughput was sufficient for identification of most shared clonotypes. In IR-seq, single-read clonotypes were roughly four fifths of clonotypes but roughly 3.2% of total reads; in RNA-seq they were around 75% of clonotypes and roughly 45% of reads.

The trim is 4 bases for V and 6 bases for J, with a gap of 12 bases between the germline ends. There are 12 amino acids in the CDR3, from cysteine to phenylalanine inclusive. Only the CDR3 portion is preserved as DNA: 36 bases, with reading frame beginning at the first base. Looking up the germline V gene yields CDR1 SQVTM and CDR2 ANQGSEA. TCR libraries were constructed from approximately 360 ng RNA using the Immunoverse kit, and molecular barcoded adaptors covering alpha/delta and beta/gamma chains were employed. The same RNA used for transcriptome sequencing was used for TCR library preparation. Sequencing of TCR libraries was carried out on an Illumina HiSeq 4000 with 2 x 150 cycles. The authors' pipeline ran thus. TCR reads were aligned to human V, D, J and C references and assembled into CDR3 clonotypes with MiXCR, including quality filtering and error correction. The tcR package in R was used to analyze clonotype counts and gene usage diversity. For inspection of raw mapping reads, RNA-seq reads were mapped by STAR aligner version 2.5.3a onto GRCh37 of the human genome. To test how sequencing depth affected the clonotypes detected, IR-seq fastq files were randomly downsampled with Seqtk 1.3. The public reads were quality trimmed at Q25 with fastp and then assembled into clones with MiXCR by TCRdb, keeping productive beta chains. Rows are combined by CDR3 protein, so each entry shows the most common genes and DNA. The V and J calls shown here were made by TCRdb, not taken from the authors' results. This sample is represented by 25,000 to 35,000 distinct CDR3 sequences; less than 20% of them were singletons. Around 15% of the sample lies in the top ten.

Every patient had bone marrow sampled at the time of active disease. Bone marrow mononuclear cells were isolated by Ficoll-Hypaque density gradient centrifugation. CD138-negative cells were obtained by negative selection after labeling with CD138 magnetic microbeads on a MACS separator, removing myeloma plasma cells. Flow cytometry with CD138 antibodies on an Attune NxT was used to check how pure the isolated cells were. Total RNA was extracted with TRIzol reagent and quantified with a NanoDrop spectrophotometer. Paired RNA-seq and IR-seq were performed on each patient's CD138-negative bone marrow sample. This clonotype was recorded many times. What this receptor recognizes is not known. Base-call qualities are not available, and no considerably larger clone is one nucleotide away.

Here the chain combines TRBV29-1 and TRBJ1-1; a tentative D call is TRBD1 (5 bases match). The specimen sequenced was a population of CD138-negative cells sorted from bone marrow. The cell subset or site label, as the study defines it: bone marrow mononuclear cells depleted of CD138+ plasma/myeloma cells by negative magnetic selection. The source is a donor aged 40 or older with multiple myeloma. In nucleotide form, the sequence is TGCAGCGTTGCAGGGTGGAGGGCTGAAGCTTTCTTT. Translation gives CSVAGWRAEAFF.